This entry concerns a single T cell receptor (beta chain). Antigen specificity is unknown. The data belong to a study of cytomegalovirus exposure and HLA in healthy donors. Findings and caveats of the study: For most subjects, TCR beta sequences were reported to predict HLA-A and HLA-B alleles with accuracy. A later examination showed that TCR association rates differed by HLA locus, with DRB1 most and HLA-C fewest. Whilst most TCR sequences proved rare, a subset of public TCRs occurred across many donors.

The length of the CDR3 is 15 residues. V trimming: 6 bases; J trimming: 3 bases; junction bases outside the gene matches: 9. Per germline, CDR1 MDHEN and CDR2 SYDVKM. The PCR made use of 60 Vbeta and 13 Jbeta primers. Per the original methods: Roughly 12 million of about 80 million unique TCR beta chains were shared, per a later count. TCRdb's copy holds only in-frame clones and misses some; the assay was immunoSEQ multiplex PCR. D and trimming come from the DNA, and the V and J calls and clone size come from that table. The sample lists 110,000 to 150,000 clones, 75% to 90% occurring once. The origin of this receptor is a man between 40 and 49 years old in good health and CMV-seronegative. The chain carries TRBV28 and TRBJ1-1, with TRBD1 matching over 8 bases. Sequenced sample: PBMCs. In DNA, the CDR3 is TGTGCCAGCAGCCCTCGGACAGGGAGCCACACTGAAGCTTTCTTT. Amino acid sequence: CASSPRTGSHTEAFF.